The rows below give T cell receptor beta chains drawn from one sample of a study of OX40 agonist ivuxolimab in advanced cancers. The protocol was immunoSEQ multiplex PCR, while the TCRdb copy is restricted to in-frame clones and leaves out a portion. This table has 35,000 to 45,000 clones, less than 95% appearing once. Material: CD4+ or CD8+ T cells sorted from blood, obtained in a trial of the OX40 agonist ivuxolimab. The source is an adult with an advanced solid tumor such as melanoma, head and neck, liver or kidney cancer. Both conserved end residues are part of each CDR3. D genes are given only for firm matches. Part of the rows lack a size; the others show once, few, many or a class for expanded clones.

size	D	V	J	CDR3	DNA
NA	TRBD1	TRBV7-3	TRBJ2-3	CASSLGQGADTQYF	TGTGCCAGCAGCCTAGGACAGGGAGCAGATACGCAGTATTTT
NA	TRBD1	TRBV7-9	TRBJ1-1	CASSFPSSGQKEAFF	TGTGCCAGCAGCTTTCCCTCCTCGGGACAGAAAGAAGCTTTCTTT
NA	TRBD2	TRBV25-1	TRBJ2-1	CASSGPSGPNFYNEQFF	TGTGCCAGCAGTGGGCCTAGCGGTCCTAACTTCTACAATGAGCAGTTCTTC
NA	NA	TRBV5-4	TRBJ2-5	CASSLIGEQETQYF	TGTGCCAGCAGCTTAATAGGGGAGCAAGAGACCCAGTACTTC
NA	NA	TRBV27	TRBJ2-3	CASSSGLSTDTQYF	TGTGCCAGCAGTTCAGGACTGAGCACAGATACGCAGTATTTT
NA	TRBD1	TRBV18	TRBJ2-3	CASSATGVSTDTQYF	TGTGCCAGCTCAGCGACAGGGGTGAGCACAGATACGCAGTATTTT
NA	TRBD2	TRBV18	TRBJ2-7	CASSGGGRSYEQYF	TGTGCCAGCTCCGGGGGGGGCCGTTCCTACGAGCAGTACTTC
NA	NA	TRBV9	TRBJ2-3	CASSESGPSSSTDTQYF	TGTGCCAGCAGCGAAAGCGGTCCTTCCTCTAGCACAGATACGCAGTATTTT
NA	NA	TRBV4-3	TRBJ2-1	CASSQGTGGLRLAGREQFF	TGCGCCAGCAGCCAAGGGACAGGGGGTTTGCGGCTAGCGGGACGGGAGCAGTTCTTC
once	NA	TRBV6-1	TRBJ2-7	CASSDTTSGADEQYF	TGTGCCAGCAGTGATACGACGTCGGGGGCCGACGAGCAGTACTTC
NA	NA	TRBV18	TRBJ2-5	CASSPPIGSYQETQYF	TGTGCCAGCTCACCACCGATAGGATCATATCAAGAGACCCAGTACTTC
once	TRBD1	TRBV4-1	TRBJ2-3	CASSQEGGQGSTDTQYF	TGCGCCAGCAGCCAAGAAGGTGGACAGGGGAGTACAGATACGCAGTATTTT
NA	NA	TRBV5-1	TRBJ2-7	CASSDSYEQYF	TGCGCCAGCAGCGATTCCTACGAGCAGTACTTC
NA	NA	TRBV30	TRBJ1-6	CAWSVNNSPLHF	TGTGCCTGGAGCGTTAATAATTCACCCCTCCACTTT
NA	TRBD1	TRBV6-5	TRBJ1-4	CASTADRGNEKLFF	TGTGCCAGCACCGCAGACAGGGGTAATGAAAAACTGTTTTTT
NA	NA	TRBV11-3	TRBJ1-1	CASSSWTGEATEAFF	TGTGCCAGCAGCTCTTGGACGGGGGAAGCTACTGAAGCTTTCTTT
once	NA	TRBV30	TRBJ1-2	CAWSPGTNYGYTF	TGTGCCTGGAGCCCAGGTACTAACTATGGCTACACCTTC
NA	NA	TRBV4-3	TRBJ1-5	CASSQALGGNQPQHF	TGCGCCAGCAGCCAAGCACTAGGTGGAAATCAGCCCCAGCATTTT
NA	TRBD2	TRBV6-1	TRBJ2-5	CASSERGPRVAGVQETQYF	TGTGCCAGCAGTGAGAGGGGGCCCAGGGTAGCGGGGGTCCAAGAGACCCAGTACTTC
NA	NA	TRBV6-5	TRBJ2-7	CASSSAPGEQYF	TGTGCCAGCAGTTCGGCCCCGGGGGAGCAGTACTTC
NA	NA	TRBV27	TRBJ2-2	CASSFSSGGLNTGELFF	TGTGCCAGCAGTTTCTCGTCCGGGGGCCTCAACACCGGGGAGCTGTTTTTT
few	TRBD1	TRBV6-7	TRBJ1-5	CASSEEVGQGGEPQHF	TGTGCCAGCAGTGAAGAGGTCGGACAGGGTGGCGAGCCCCAGCATTTT
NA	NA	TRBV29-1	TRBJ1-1	CSVAVGGDTEAFF	TGCAGCGTTGCGGTGGGGGGTGACACTGAAGCTTTCTTT
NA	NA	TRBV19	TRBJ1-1	CASSIGQMNTEAFF	TGTGCCAGTAGTATAGGGCAGATGAACACTGAAGCTTTCTTT
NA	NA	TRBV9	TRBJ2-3	CASSVEDGTDTQYF	TGTGCCAGCAGCGTAGAAGACGGCACAGATACGCAGTATTTT
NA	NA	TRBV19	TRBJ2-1	CASTHPGASETDNEQFF	TGTGCCAGTACCCACCCAGGCGCTAGCGAGACCGACAATGAGCAGTTCTTC
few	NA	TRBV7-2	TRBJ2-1	CASSLRGSSSYNEQFF	TGTGCCAGCAGCTTGCGAGGGAGCAGCTCCTACAATGAGCAGTTCTTC
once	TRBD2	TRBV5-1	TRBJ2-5	CASSGTGGEETQYF	TGCGCCAGCAGCGGGACGGGAGGGGAAGAGACCCAGTACTTC
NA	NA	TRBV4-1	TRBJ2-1	CASSQDLPSEQFF	TGCGCCAGCAGCCAAGATCTCCCTTCCGAGCAGTTCTTC
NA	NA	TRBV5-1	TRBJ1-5	CASSLAGSYSNQPQHF	TGCGCCAGCAGCTTGGCCGGCAGTTATAGCAATCAGCCCCAGCATTTT
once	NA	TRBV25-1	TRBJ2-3	CASSVQADTQYF	TGTGCCAGCAGTGTTCAGGCAGATACGCAGTATTTT
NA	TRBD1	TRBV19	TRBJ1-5	CASRTGEGNQPQHF	TGTGCCAGTAGAACAGGGGAAGGCAATCAGCCCCAGCATTTT
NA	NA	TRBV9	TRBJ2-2	CASSVDLRTGVGGELFF	TGTGCCAGCAGCGTAGATCTCCGGACGGGAGTTGGCGGGGAGCTGTTTTTT
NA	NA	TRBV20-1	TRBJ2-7	CSAIGYEQYF	TGCAGTGCTATAGGTTACGAGCAGTACTTC
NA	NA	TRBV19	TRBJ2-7	CASSMSIPGYEQYF	TGTGCCAGTAGTATGAGTATTCCAGGGTACGAGCAGTACTTC
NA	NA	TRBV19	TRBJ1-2	CASSSWTEDYGYTF	TGTGCCAGTAGTTCATGGACGGAAGACTATGGCTACACCTTC
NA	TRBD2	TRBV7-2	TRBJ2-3	CASSALAGVTDTQYF	TGTGCCAGCAGCGCTCTAGCGGGGGTCACAGATACGCAGTATTTT
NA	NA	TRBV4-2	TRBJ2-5	CASSQPGETQYF	TGTGCCAGCAGCCAACCGGGAGAGACCCAGTACTTC
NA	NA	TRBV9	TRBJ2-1	CASSLTNNEQFF	TGTGCCAGCAGCCTTACTAATAATGAGCAGTTCTTC
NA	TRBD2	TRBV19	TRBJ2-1	CASTALAGYNEQFF	TGTGCCAGTACCGCGCTAGCGGGTTACAATGAGCAGTTCTTC
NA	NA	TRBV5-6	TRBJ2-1	CASSFGNEQFF	TGTGCCAGCAGCTTCGGCAATGAGCAGTTCTTC
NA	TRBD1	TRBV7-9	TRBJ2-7	CANANRGIEQYF	TGTGCCAACGCGAACAGGGGGATCGAGCAGTACTTC
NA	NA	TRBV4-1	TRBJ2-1	CASSQERRADEQFF	TGCGCCAGCAGCCAAGAAAGGAGGGCAGATGAGCAGTTCTTC
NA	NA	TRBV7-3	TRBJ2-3	CASSLGGFTDTQYF	TGTGCCAGCAGCTTAGGCGGGTTCACAGATACGCAGTATTTT
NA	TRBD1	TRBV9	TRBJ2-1	CASSGTGLSYNEQFF	TGTGCCAGCAGCGGGACAGGGTTATCCTACAATGAGCAGTTCTTC
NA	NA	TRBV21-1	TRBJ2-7	CASSKEKDRKSYEQYF	TGTGCCAGCAGCAAAGAAAAGGACAGGAAATCCTACGAGCAGTACTTC
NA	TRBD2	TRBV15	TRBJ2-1	CATSSIPGLAQPSYNEQFF	TGTGCCACCAGCAGTATTCCGGGACTAGCGCAACCGAGCTACAATGAGCAGTTCTTC
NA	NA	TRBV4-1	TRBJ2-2	CASSQETGELFF	TGCGCCAGCAGCCAAGAAACCGGGGAGCTGTTTTTT
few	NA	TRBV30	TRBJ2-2	CAFSPLARRDTGELFF	TGTGCCTTCTCCCCCTTGGCAAGGAGGGACACCGGGGAGCTGTTTTTT
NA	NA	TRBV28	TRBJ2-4	CASMDSLGAKNIQYF	TGTGCCAGCATGGATAGTCTGGGGGCCAAAAACATTCAGTACTTC
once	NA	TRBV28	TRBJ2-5	CASSFPRGRQETQYF	TGTGCCAGCAGTTTTCCGAGGGGAAGACAGGAGACCCAGTACTTC
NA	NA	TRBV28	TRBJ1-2	CASSLTLQGTYGYTF	TGTGCCAGCAGTCTTACCCTACAGGGTACCTATGGCTACACCTTC
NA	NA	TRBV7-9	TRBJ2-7	CASSHRQETYEQYF	TGTGCCAGCAGCCATCGACAGGAGACCTACGAGCAGTACTTC
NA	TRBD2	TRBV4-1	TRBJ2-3	CASSQERTSGLTSTDTQYF	TGCGCCAGCAGCCAAGAACGGACTAGCGGCCTAACTAGCACAGATACGCAGTATTTT
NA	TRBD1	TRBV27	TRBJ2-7	CASRPDGTGPSMVQYF	TGTGCCAGCAGACCGGACGGGACAGGGCCATCGATGGTGCAGTACTTC
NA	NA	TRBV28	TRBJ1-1	CASSPQWANTEAFF	TGTGCCAGCAGTCCACAGTGGGCGAACACTGAAGCTTTCTTT
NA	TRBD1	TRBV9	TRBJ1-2	CASSVGGGGNGYTF	TGTGCCAGCAGCGTAGGAGGGGGCGGGAATGGCTACACCTTC
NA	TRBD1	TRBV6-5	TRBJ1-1	CASSGQGFMNTEAFF	TGTGCCAGCAGTGGACAGGGATTCATGAACACTGAAGCTTTCTTT